Presented here are 17 T cell receptor beta chains from one specimen sequenced in a study of Ad26.COV2.S vaccination and SARS-CoV-2 variants. Treatment here: around 19 received Ad26.COV2.S at low or high dose, single or two shots; 5 received placebo; per-sample allocation not given. Day 63 after the first vaccine or placebo injection was the time point for sampling. Sequencing used immunoSEQ multiplex PCR; TCRdb keeps in-frame clones, though not all of them. This sample has 510,000 or so clones, with around 85% found just once. Sequencing was performed on peripheral blood, taken in a trial of Ad26.COV2.S vaccine versus placebo. The receptors come from a person aged 18-65 years who received the Ad26.COV2.S COVID-19 vaccine or a placebo.

This chain joins TRBV5-1 and TRBJ2-1; 7 bases map to TRBD2. The germline gives CDR1 SGHRS, CDR2 YFSETQ. CDR3 length: 14 amino acids. The junction had 10 bases not matched to a gene; V was cut back by 4 bases and J by 9 bases. CDR3: CASSRGRPGGEQFF. The CDR3 region has the DNA TGCGCCAGCAGCCGAGGGCGACCGGGGGGTGAGCAGTTCTTC.

This clone turned up a few times. In nucleotides, the CDR3 is TGTGCCAGCAGCCAAGGGGATCGTTCCCATGAGCAGTTCTTC. It translates to CASSQGDRSHEQFF. The rearrangement links TRBV4-2 to TRBJ2-1, with D hard to call. Germline CDR1 reads LGHNA; CDR2 reads YNFKEQ. The CDR3 contains 14 residues. V lost 1 base, J lost 8 bases, and 12 bases lay in between.

This chain links TRBV15 with TRBJ2-1; either TRBD1 or TRBD2 may fit D (5 bases each). Looked up from germline, CDR1 is LNHNV and CDR2 is YYDKDF (reference sequence). There are 16 residues in the CDR3. Trimming took off 0 bases at V and 6 bases at J, with 15 bases between the two ends. The CDR3 here is CATSRDLQSGGNEQFF. The CDR3 coding sequence is TGTGCCACCAGCAGAGATTTACAGTCTGGGGGCAATGAGCAGTTCTTC. The full variable domain, its missing parts supplied by reference TRBV15 and TRBJ2-1, is DAMVIQNPRYQVTQFGKPVTLSCSQTLNHNVMYWYQQKSSQAPKLLFHYYDKDFNNEADTPDNFQSRRPNTSFCFLDIRSPGLGDTAMYLCATSRDLQSGGNEQFFGPGTRLTVL.

As to this clone: The sample has other DNA sequences that encode this CDR3 too. The chain carries TRBV28 and TRBJ1-2, with 8 positions matching TRBD1. The V gene end was trimmed by 5 bases and the J gene end by 5 bases; junction bases not matched to a gene: 4. This CDR3 region has 13 residues. Germline lookup yields CDR1 MDHEN and CDR2 SYDVKM. The chain's CDR3 is CASSPHRGYGYTF. CDR3 bases: TGTGCCAGCAGTCCCCACAGGGGGTATGGCTACACCTTC.

The V call is TRBV6-1, the J call TRBJ1-2, with D possibly being TRBD1 (6 bases). The germline V gene encodes CDR1 MNHNS and CDR2 SASEGT. The CDR3 loop spans 15 amino acids. Trimming removed 3 bases at V and 8 bases at J, with 19 bases between. The CDR3 loop is CASSETGHRSGGYTF. The DNA of the CDR3 is TGTGCCAGCAGTGAGACAGGACACCGATCCGGGGGCTACACCTTC.

J is TRBJ2-6 and V is TRBV19; maybe TRBD2 (5 bases). Germline V CDR1 and CDR2: LNHDA, SQIVND (reference sequence). Trimming took 4 bases from V and 4 from J, leaving 11 bases between them. CDR3 size: 15 residues. The CDR3 region has the DNA TGTGCCAGTAGTACCGGAGGACCAGGGGCCAACGTCCTGACTTTC. This codes for CASSTGGPGANVLTF.

CDR3 in DNA: TGTGCCAGTACGTCATCGGGACATAGGGTAGATACGCAGTATTTT. Protein product: CASTSSGHRVDTQYF. The chain employs TRBV19 and TRBJ2-3; D perhaps matches TRBD1 (6 bases). The CDR3 consists of 15 residues. CDR1 LNHDA and CDR2 SQIVND come from the germline V gene (reference sequence). Between the trimmed V and J ends, which lost 7 bases and 5 bases, there was a span of 19 bases.

The chain has TRBV28 and TRBJ2-1, with D perhaps matching TRBD1 or TRBD2 (5 bases each). Germline CDR1 and CDR2: MDHEN and SYDVKM. This CDR3 is 16 amino acids long. V lost 0 bases to trimming and J lost 5 bases, with 14 bases between them. In DNA, the CDR3 is TGTGCCAGCAGTTTATGCGGGACCTGGTTCGACAATGAGCAGTTCTTC. Translation gives CASSLCGTWFDNEQFF.

The chain carries TRBV18 and TRBJ2-5; D is possibly TRBD2 (6 bases). Trimming removed 3 bases at V and 9 bases at J, with 14 bases between. CDR3 size: 13 residues. Germline CDR1 KGHSH, CDR2 LQKENI. The CDR3 nucleotides are TGTGCCAGCTCACCGGATGCGGGGTCGGCCCAGTACTTC. Translating it yields CASSPDAGSAQYF.

This chain connects TRBV30 to TRBJ2-7; 9 bases align to TRBD1. From germline, CDR1 is GTSNPN and CDR2 SVGIG (reference sequence). The CDR3 sequence is 12 residues long. CDR3 protein: CAVQGAFYEQYF. The CDR3 region has the DNA TGTGCAGTACAGGGGGCCTTCTACGAGCAGTACTTC.

The J gene is TRBJ1-3, the V gene TRBV4-3; no clear D gene. This CDR3 spans 14 amino acids. Germline lookup yields CDR1 LGHNA and CDR2 YSLEER. V shed 1 base and J shed 1 base, with 5 bases lying between them. In DNA form, the CDR3 reads TGCGCCAGCAGCCAAGTGGGATCTGGAAACACCATATATTTT. Translated: CASSQVGSGNTIYF.

J is TRBJ1-2 and V is TRBV7-9, with 8 bases that match TRBD1. Per germline, CDR1 SEHNR and CDR2 FQNEAQ (reference sequence). The CDR3 runs to 14 residues. V was pared by 5 bases and J by 3 bases, with 5 bases of the junction left unmatched. The CDR3, as DNA: TGTGCCAGCAGCCCCCGGACAGGGCACTATGGCTACACCTTC. It yields the protein CASSPRTGHYGYTF.

The genes are TRBV30 and TRBJ1-3; D is undetermined. V lost 2 bases and J lost 0, with 5 bases in between. CDR1 GTSNPN and CDR2 SVGIG come from the germline V gene (reference sequence). CDR3 length: 13 residues. The CDR3 reads CAWSLGSGNTIYF. In DNA, the CDR3 is TGTGCCTGGAGTCTAGGCTCTGGAAACACCATATATTTT.

The chain uses TRBV11-1 and TRBJ2-2, with D tentatively TRBD1 (5 bases). The germline V gene has CDR1 SGHAT and CDR2 FQDESV (reference sequence). This CDR3 has 15 amino acids. Trimming removed 5 bases at V and 4 bases at J, with 14 bases between. The CDR3 region has the DNA TGTGCCAGCAGCACCATAGGGGTTGGCACCGGGGAGCTGTTTTTT. Translating gives CASSTIGVGTGELFF. Full variable domain (outside the CDR3, taken from reference TRBV11-1 and TRBJ2-2): EAEVAQSPRYKITEKSQAVAFWCDPISGHATLYWYRQILGQGPELLVQFQDESVVDDSQLPKDRFSAERLKGVDSTLKIQPAELGDSAMYLCASSTIGVGTGELFFGEGSRLTVL.

This clone was seen only once. The chain couples TRBV4-1 to TRBJ2-3; D may be TRBD1 (6 bases). CDR3 length: 12 amino acids. Germline values: CDR1 MGHRA, CDR2 YSYEKL. Trimming shortened V by 9 bases and J by 2 bases, and 9 bases separated the two germline ends. The CDR3 loop reads CARGHFTDTQYF. The CDR3 region has the DNA TGCGCCAGGGGACACTTCACAGATACGCAGTATTTT.

V usage is TRBV7-8 and J usage is TRBJ1-2, with D perhaps TRBD1 (5 bases). This CDR3 contains 16 residues. CDR1 and CDR2 from the germline V gene are SGHVS and FQNEAQ. V lost 5 bases, J lost 1 base, and 17 bases lay in between. In DNA, the CDR3 is TGTGCCAGCAGCCCTCCCAGGACAAAGATTAACTATGGCTACACCTTC. This codes for CASSPPRTKINYGYTF. Based on the CDR3 plus reference TRBV7-8 and TRBJ1-2, the full variable domain is GAGVSQSPRYKVAKRGQDVALRCDPISGHVSLFWYQQALGQGPEFLTYFQNEAQLDKSGLPSDRFFAERPEGSVSTLKIQRTQQEDSAVYLCASSPPRTKINYGYTFGSGTRLTVV.

This rearrangement joins TRBV29-1 to TRBJ2-5, with TRBD2 matching 8 bases. Germline V CDR1 and CDR2: SQVTM, ANQGSEA. With V trimmed by 0 bases and J by 4 bases, 10 bases remained unmatched. The length of the CDR3 is 16 residues. The CDR3 protein is CSVEDRPAGVTETQYF. The DNA for the CDR3 is TGCAGCGTTGAAGATCGCCCAGCGGGAGTCACAGAGACCCAGTACTTC.